This T cell receptor (beta chain) was sequenced for a study of blood T cell repertoires in COVID-19. Profiled with immunoSEQ multiplex PCR; TCRdb holds only in-frame clones, not every one. The sample contains tens of thousands of clones, roughly 89% of which appear only once. Trimming cost V 2 bases and J 8 bases, with 15 bases left between them. Germline CDR1 and CDR2: MNHEY and SVGAGI. This CDR3 has 14 amino acids. Material: peripheral blood. The receptor was isolated from a woman of 80 years or more with acute or convalescent COVID-19. The gene calls are TRBV6-5 and TRBJ1-2; perhaps TRBD1 as D (6 bases). The CDR3 sequence: CASSYRDTGRGYTF. Here the CDR3 DNA reads TGTGCCAGCAGTTACCGGGACACGGGGCGAGGCTACACCTTC.